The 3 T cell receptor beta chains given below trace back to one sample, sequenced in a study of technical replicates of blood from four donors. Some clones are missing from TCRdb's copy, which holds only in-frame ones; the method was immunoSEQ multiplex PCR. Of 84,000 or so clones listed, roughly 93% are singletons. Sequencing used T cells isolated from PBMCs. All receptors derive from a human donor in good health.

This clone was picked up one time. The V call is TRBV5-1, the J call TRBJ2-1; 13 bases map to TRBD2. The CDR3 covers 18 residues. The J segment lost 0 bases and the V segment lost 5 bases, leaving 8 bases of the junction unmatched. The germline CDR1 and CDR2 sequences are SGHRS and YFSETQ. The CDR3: CASRPTSGRPSSYNEQFF. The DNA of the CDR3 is TGCGCCAGCAGACCGACTAGCGGGAGGCCCAGCTCCTACAATGAGCAGTTCTTC.

DNA for the CDR3: TGTGCCAGCAGCCCGACAGGGGGCCAAGAGACCCAGTACTTC. Residues: CASSPTGGQETQYF. The gene calls are TRBV4-2 and TRBJ2-5; TRBD1 matches at 9 bases. Germline CDR1 reads LGHNA; CDR2 reads YNFKEQ. Unmatched junction bases numbered 1, after V lost 4 bases and J lost 1 base. The CDR3 runs to 14 residues.

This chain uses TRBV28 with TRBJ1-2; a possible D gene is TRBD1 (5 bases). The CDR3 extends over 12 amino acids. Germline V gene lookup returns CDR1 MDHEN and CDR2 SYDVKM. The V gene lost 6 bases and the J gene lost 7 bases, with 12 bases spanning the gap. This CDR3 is CASSQGKSGYTF. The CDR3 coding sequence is TGTGCCAGCAGCCAGGGAAAGAGTGGCTACACCTTC.